This TCR beta chain was identified during a study of TIL therapy for anti-PD-1-resistant metastatic lung cancer. Sequencing used immunoSEQ v3. Survey-level samples got 1.5 million to 2 million read pairs; deep-level samples got roughly 4.5-6.5 million. Method: immunoSEQ multiplex PCR; TCRdb's copy keeps in-frame clones and lacks some. This sample carries more than 90,000 clones, 65% of them seen once, and the ten largest clones take approximately 9.9%. The CDR3 is 14 residues long. The V and J ends lost 5 bases and 4 bases respectively, with 14 bases between them. CDR1 is LGHDT, CDR2 YNNKEL, per germline (reference sequence). Findings of the study overall: TIL cultures after expansion showed higher clonality and lower diversity than baseline tumor (median around 5.9% vs 31%). Treatment-naive, never-smoker and oncogene-addicted patients were overrepresented in this highly selected cohort.

Indicated time point: pre-treatment sample, taken before nivolumab and TIL therapy. Pleural nodules or supraclavicular lymph nodes made up most of the excised metastases sampled. Patients then received nivolumab; progressors got lymphodepletion, TIL and IL-2. Regarding this clone: Its matching antigen is unknown.

Material: tumor tissue, obtained at baseline. The gene calls are TRBV3-1 (or the pseudogene TRBV3-2) and TRBJ1-2; D is uncertain. The receptor was derived from a person aged 25 to 80 with non-small cell lung cancer. CDR3 DNA: TGTGCCAGCAGCGTTGGGTTGGTCACCTATGGCTACACCTTC. Amino acid sequence: CASSVGLVTYGYTF.